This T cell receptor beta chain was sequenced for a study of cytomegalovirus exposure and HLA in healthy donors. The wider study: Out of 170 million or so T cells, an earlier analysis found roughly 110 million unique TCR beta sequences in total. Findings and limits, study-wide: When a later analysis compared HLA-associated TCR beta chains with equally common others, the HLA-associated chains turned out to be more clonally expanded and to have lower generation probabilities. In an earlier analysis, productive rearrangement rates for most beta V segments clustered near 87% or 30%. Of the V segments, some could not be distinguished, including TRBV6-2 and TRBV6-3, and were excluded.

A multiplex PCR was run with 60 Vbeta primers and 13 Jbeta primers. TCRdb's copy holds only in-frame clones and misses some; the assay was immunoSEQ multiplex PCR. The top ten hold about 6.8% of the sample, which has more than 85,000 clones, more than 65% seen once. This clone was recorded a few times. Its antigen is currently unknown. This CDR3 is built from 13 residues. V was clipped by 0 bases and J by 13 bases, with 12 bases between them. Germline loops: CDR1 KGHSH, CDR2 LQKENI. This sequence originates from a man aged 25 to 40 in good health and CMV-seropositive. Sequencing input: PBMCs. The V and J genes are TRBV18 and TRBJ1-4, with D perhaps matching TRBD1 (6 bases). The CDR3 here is CASSPPGALGLFF. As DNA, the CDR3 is TGTGCCAGCTCACCACCGGGGGCACTGGGACTGTTTTTT.